Listed below are T cell receptor beta chains from one sample, sequenced in a study of CD4 and CD8 cells across lung adenocarcinoma regions. TCRdb ran MiXCR on the PCR reads and lists one entry per CDR3 protein. The sample shows about 16,000 distinct CDR3 sequences, 45% to 70% of them seen only once. Sequences were obtained from CD8+ T cells from the center of a lung tumor. Receptors originate from a female donor with lung adenocarcinoma. The CD4 and CD8 labels of this study may be unreliable. Each CDR3 is given with its conserved first and last residue. Each record gives: clone size, V gene, D gene, J gene, CDR3 protein, CDR3 DNA. D genes are given only for firm matches. Clone size is not always given. Where it is, it says once, few, many or a class for expanded clones.

clone_size: .; v_call: TRBV27; d_call: .; j_call: TRBJ2-7; cdr3_aa: CASSLLGARAGFYEQYF; cdr3_nt: TGTGCCAGCAGTTTATTAGGGGCCCGGGCGGGATTCTACGAGCAGTACTTC
clone_size: .; v_call: TRBV7-2; d_call: TRBD2; j_call: TRBJ2-3; cdr3_aa: CVSSVGGRGAKNTQYF; cdr3_nt: TGTGTCAGCAGCGTTGGGGGGCGGGGGGCCAAAAACACTCAGTATTTT
clone_size: many; v_call: TRBV27; d_call: TRBD1; j_call: TRBJ2-7; cdr3_aa: CASSLVGRGLYEQYF; cdr3_nt: TGTGCCAGCAGCCTAGTGGGCAGGGGGCTTTACGAGCAGTACTTC
clone_size: .; v_call: TRBV10-1; d_call: TRBD1; j_call: TRBJ2-3; cdr3_aa: CASSPGTGEGTGAQYF; cdr3_nt: TGCGCCAGCAGTCCTGGGACAGGGGAGGGCACCGGTGCGCAGTATTTT
clone_size: many; v_call: TRBV6-1; d_call: TRBD1; j_call: TRBJ1-2; cdr3_aa: CAAGTVRGYTF; cdr3_nt: TGTGCGGCCGGGACAGTGAGAGGCTACACCTTC
clone_size: .; v_call: TRBV27; d_call: .; j_call: TRBJ2-2; cdr3_aa: CASSYEVNTGELFF; cdr3_nt: TGTGCCAGCAGTTACGAGGTGAACACCGGGGAGCTGTTTTTT
clone_size: many; v_call: TRBV7-6; d_call: .; j_call: TRBJ1-2; cdr3_aa: CASSLTGELGGYTF; cdr3_nt: TGTGCCAGCAGCCTGACAGGAGAATTGGGTGGCTACACCTTC
clone_size: .; v_call: TRBV10-1; d_call: .; j_call: TRBJ2-4; cdr3_aa: CRGSGLRAKDTQYF; cdr3_nt: TGCCGCGGCTCGGGGTTGAGAGCCAAAGATACTCAGTACTTC
clone_size: .; v_call: TRBV6-1; d_call: TRBD2; j_call: TRBJ2-1; cdr3_aa: CASSEAPGGSYNEQFF; cdr3_nt: TGTGCCAGCAGTGAAGCGCCCGGGGGGTCCTACAATGAGCAGTTCTTC
clone_size: .; v_call: TRBV10-1; d_call: .; j_call: TRBJ2-1; cdr3_aa: CASSETVGPNEQFF; cdr3_nt: TGCGCCAGCAGTGAAACGGTTGGTCCCAATGAGCAGTTCTTC
clone_size: many; v_call: TRBV6-1; d_call: TRBD1; j_call: TRBJ1-2; cdr3_aa: CASSPAGTGVGYTF; cdr3_nt: TGTGCCAGCAGTCCGGCCGGGACAGGGGTCGGCTACACCTTC
clone_size: once; v_call: TRBV6-1; d_call: .; j_call: TRBJ2-5; cdr3_aa: CASSEGLLWGTQYF; cdr3_nt: TGTGCCAGCAGTGAGGGGCTCCTCTGGGGGACCCAGTACTTC
clone_size: .; v_call: TRBV10-3; d_call: TRBD2; j_call: TRBJ2-1; cdr3_aa: CAISESREGPNEQFF; cdr3_nt: TGTGCCATCAGTGAGTCGAGGGAGGGCCCTAATGAGCAGTTCTTC
clone_size: .; v_call: TRBV6-5; d_call: TRBD1; j_call: TRBJ1-4; cdr3_aa: CASSYSGTDEKLFF; cdr3_nt: TGTGCCAGCAGTTACTCGGGGACAGATGAAAAACTGTTTTTT
clone_size: .; v_call: TRBV6-5; d_call: TRBD1; j_call: TRBJ2-7; cdr3_aa: CASSYSGQGWYEQYF; cdr3_nt: TGTGCCAGCAGTTACAGCGGACAGGGCTGGTACGAGCAGTACTTC
clone_size: once; v_call: TRBV27; d_call: .; j_call: TRBJ2-5; cdr3_aa: CARSLGRVQETQYF; cdr3_nt: TGTGCGAGGAGTTTGGGCCGGGTCCAAGAGACGCAGTACTTC
clone_size: once; v_call: TRBV6-1; d_call: .; j_call: TRBJ2-3; cdr3_aa: CGSRELGLTNMQYF; cdr3_nt: TGTGGCAGCAGGGAGTTGGGACTCACAAACATGCAGTATTTT
clone_size: .; v_call: TRBV6-1; d_call: TRBD2; j_call: TRBJ2-5; cdr3_aa: CAGGGGGGGETQYF; cdr3_nt: TGTGCCGGGGGTGGGGGGGGGGGGGGGGAGACCCAGTACTTC
clone_size: .; v_call: TRBV10-2; d_call: TRBD2; j_call: TRBJ2-1; cdr3_aa: CATGTSGNEQFF; cdr3_nt: TGCGCCACCGGGACTAGCGGAAATGAGCAGTTCTTC
clone_size: .; v_call: TRBV6-1; d_call: .; j_call: TRBJ2-4; cdr3_aa: CASRATGLRAKNTQYF; cdr3_nt: TGTGCCAGCCGTGCCACGGGGCTGCGAGCCAAAAACACGCAGTACTTT
clone_size: .; v_call: TRBV10-1; d_call: TRBD1; j_call: TRBJ2-4; cdr3_aa: CGSRGLRAKNMQYF; cdr3_nt: TGCGGCAGCAGGGGGCTGAGAGCCAAAAACATGCAGTATTTC
clone_size: .; v_call: TRBV15; d_call: .; j_call: TRBJ1-5; cdr3_aa: CATSRESRGLSNQPQHF; cdr3_nt: TGTGCCACCAGCAGAGAATCGAGAGGTCTAAGCAATCAGCCCCAGCATTTT
clone_size: .; v_call: TRBV6-1; d_call: .; j_call: TRBJ1-1; cdr3_aa: CASSPPGPIIILEAFF; cdr3_nt: TGTGCCAGCAGTCCCCCGGGACCGATAATCATCCTTGAAGCTTTCTTT
clone_size: .; v_call: TRBV6-1; d_call: .; j_call: TRBJ2-4; cdr3_aa: CARRLTAKNMQYF; cdr3_nt: TGTGCCAGGAGGCTGACAGCCAAAAACATGCAGTACTTC
clone_size: many; v_call: TRBV4-1; d_call: .; j_call: TRBJ1-1; cdr3_aa: CASSQESWTTEAFF; cdr3_nt: TGCGCCAGCAGCCAAGAATCTTGGACCACTGAAGCTTTCTTT
clone_size: .; v_call: TRBV12-3/TRBV12-4; d_call: TRBD1; j_call: TRBJ2-5; cdr3_aa: CASSFTGGQETQYF; cdr3_nt: TGTGCCAGCAGTTTTACAGGGGGCCAAGAGACCCAGTACTTC
clone_size: medium-sized; v_call: TRBV7-6; d_call: .; j_call: TRBJ2-3; cdr3_aa: CASSPGWGASTDTQYF; cdr3_nt: TGTGCCAGCAGCCCTGGGTGGGGGGCCAGCACAGATACGCAGTATTTT
clone_size: .; v_call: TRBV6-1; d_call: .; j_call: TRBJ2-4; cdr3_aa: CASRGRWGKNTQYF; cdr3_nt: TGTGCCAGCCGGGGGCGGTGGGGGAAAAATACTCAGTACTTC
clone_size: few; v_call: TRBV3-1; d_call: TRBD2; j_call: TRBJ2-5; cdr3_aa: CASSQGLAGTGQYF; cdr3_nt: TGTGCCAGCAGCCAAGGACTAGCGGGGACTGGCCAGTACTTC
clone_size: .; v_call: TRBV6-1; d_call: TRBD2; j_call: TRBJ2-5; cdr3_aa: CASGGRGGGGETQYF; cdr3_nt: TGTGCCAGCGGGGGGCGGGGGGGGGGGGGGGAGACCCAGTACTTC
clone_size: .; v_call: TRBV4-1; d_call: .; j_call: TRBJ2-3; cdr3_aa: CASSQEGRGTDTQYF; cdr3_nt: TGCGCCAGCAGCCAAGAGGGCAGGGGCACAGATACGCAGTATTTT
clone_size: .; v_call: TRBV6-1; d_call: .; j_call: TRBJ2-3; cdr3_aa: CAGSGGGGPETQYF; cdr3_nt: TGTGCGGGCAGTGGGGGCGGGGGCCCAGAGACGCAGTATTTC
clone_size: few; v_call: TRBV20-1; d_call: TRBD1; j_call: TRBJ2-2; cdr3_aa: CSRRDRATGELFF; cdr3_nt: TGCAGCAGAAGGGACAGGGCCACCGGGGAGCTGTTTTTT
clone_size: .; v_call: TRBV4-2; d_call: TRBD2; j_call: TRBJ2-5; cdr3_aa: CASSQVGGGQVETQYF; cdr3_nt: TGTGCCAGCAGCCAAGTCGGGGGGGGGCAGGTAGAGACCCAGTACTTC
clone_size: many; v_call: TRBV12-3/TRBV12-4; d_call: .; j_call: TRBJ2-1; cdr3_aa: CASSLGTNNEQFF; cdr3_nt: TGTGCCAGCAGTTTAGGGACAAACAATGAGCAGTTCTTC
clone_size: .; v_call: TRBV6-8; d_call: .; j_call: TRBJ2-3; cdr3_aa: CLGSQDPDTQYF; cdr3_nt: TGTCTCGGGAGCCAGGACCCAGATACCCAGTATTTT
clone_size: .; v_call: TRBV7-8; d_call: .; j_call: TRBJ2-3; cdr3_aa: CASSFGDTQYF; cdr3_nt: TGTGCCAGCAGCTTTGGGGATACGCAGTATTTT
clone_size: few; v_call: TRBV6-1; d_call: .; j_call: TRBJ2-5; cdr3_aa: CASTKKMSSSQETQYF; cdr3_nt: TGTGCCAGCACCAAGAAGATGAGCAGTTCCCAAGAGACCCAGTACTTC
clone_size: .; v_call: TRBV6-1; d_call: .; j_call: TRBJ1-1; cdr3_aa: CASISGGALEAFF; cdr3_nt: TGTGCCAGCATCTCCGGGGGGGCGCTTGAAGCTTTCTTT
clone_size: .; v_call: TRBV6-8; d_call: .; j_call: TRBJ2-4; cdr3_aa: CASRGMGAKDIQYF; cdr3_nt: TGTGCCAGCCGAGGGATGGGGGCCAAAGATATTCAGTACTTC
clone_size: .; v_call: TRBV4-1; d_call: .; j_call: TRBJ2-3; cdr3_aa: CASGLRGKDTQYF; cdr3_nt: TGCGCCAGCGGGCTGCGAGGCAAAGATACGCAGTATTTT
clone_size: .; v_call: TRBV4-2; d_call: .; j_call: TRBJ2-6; cdr3_aa: CASSQPGQAGANVLTF; cdr3_nt: TGTGCCAGCAGCCAGCCAGGCCAGGCAGGGGCCAACGTCCTGACTTTC
clone_size: .; v_call: TRBV7-6; d_call: .; j_call: TRBJ2-3; cdr3_aa: CASSLRFSASGAHPDTQYF; cdr3_nt: TGTGCCAGCAGCTTACGTTTTTCGGCCTCGGGGGCCCATCCAGATACGCAGTATTTT
clone_size: .; v_call: TRBV11-2; d_call: .; j_call: TRBJ1-2; cdr3_aa: CASSLGDGRGYGYTF; cdr3_nt: TGTGCCAGCAGCTTAGGAGATGGCAGGGGCTATGGCTACACCTTC
clone_size: .; v_call: TRBV6-1; d_call: .; j_call: TRBJ2-1; cdr3_aa: CASSRYNEQFF; cdr3_nt: TGTGCCAGCAGCCGATACAATGAGCAGTTCTTC
clone_size: .; v_call: TRBV27; d_call: TRBD2; j_call: TRBJ2-7; cdr3_aa: CASSTQSLAEAYEQYF; cdr3_nt: TGTGCCAGCAGTACTCAATCGCTAGCGGAGGCCTACGAGCAGTACTTC
clone_size: .; v_call: TRBV6-5; d_call: .; j_call: TRBJ2-1; cdr3_aa: CASRFSGISGNAQFF; cdr3_nt: TGTGCCAGCAGATTCTCCGGGATTAGCGGCAATGCGCAGTTCTTT
clone_size: .; v_call: TRBV6-1; d_call: .; j_call: TRBJ2-5; cdr3_aa: CASSEAETQYF; cdr3_nt: TGTGCCAGCAGTGAAGCGGAGACCCAGTACTTC
clone_size: .; v_call: TRBV6-1; d_call: .; j_call: TRBJ2-3; cdr3_aa: CASWSTGELYF; cdr3_nt: TGTGCCAGCTGGTCCACAGGTGAGCTGTATTTT
clone_size: large; v_call: TRBV6-1; d_call: TRBD2; j_call: TRBJ2-3; cdr3_aa: CASRNPSGAFTDTQYF; cdr3_nt: TGTGCCAGCAGGAACCCTAGCGGGGCGTTCACAGATACGCAGTATTTT
clone_size: .; v_call: TRBV5-3; d_call: .; j_call: TRBJ2-5; cdr3_aa: CASHGTGQETQYF; cdr3_nt: TGTGCCAGCCACGGGACGGGTCAAGAGACCCAGTACTTC